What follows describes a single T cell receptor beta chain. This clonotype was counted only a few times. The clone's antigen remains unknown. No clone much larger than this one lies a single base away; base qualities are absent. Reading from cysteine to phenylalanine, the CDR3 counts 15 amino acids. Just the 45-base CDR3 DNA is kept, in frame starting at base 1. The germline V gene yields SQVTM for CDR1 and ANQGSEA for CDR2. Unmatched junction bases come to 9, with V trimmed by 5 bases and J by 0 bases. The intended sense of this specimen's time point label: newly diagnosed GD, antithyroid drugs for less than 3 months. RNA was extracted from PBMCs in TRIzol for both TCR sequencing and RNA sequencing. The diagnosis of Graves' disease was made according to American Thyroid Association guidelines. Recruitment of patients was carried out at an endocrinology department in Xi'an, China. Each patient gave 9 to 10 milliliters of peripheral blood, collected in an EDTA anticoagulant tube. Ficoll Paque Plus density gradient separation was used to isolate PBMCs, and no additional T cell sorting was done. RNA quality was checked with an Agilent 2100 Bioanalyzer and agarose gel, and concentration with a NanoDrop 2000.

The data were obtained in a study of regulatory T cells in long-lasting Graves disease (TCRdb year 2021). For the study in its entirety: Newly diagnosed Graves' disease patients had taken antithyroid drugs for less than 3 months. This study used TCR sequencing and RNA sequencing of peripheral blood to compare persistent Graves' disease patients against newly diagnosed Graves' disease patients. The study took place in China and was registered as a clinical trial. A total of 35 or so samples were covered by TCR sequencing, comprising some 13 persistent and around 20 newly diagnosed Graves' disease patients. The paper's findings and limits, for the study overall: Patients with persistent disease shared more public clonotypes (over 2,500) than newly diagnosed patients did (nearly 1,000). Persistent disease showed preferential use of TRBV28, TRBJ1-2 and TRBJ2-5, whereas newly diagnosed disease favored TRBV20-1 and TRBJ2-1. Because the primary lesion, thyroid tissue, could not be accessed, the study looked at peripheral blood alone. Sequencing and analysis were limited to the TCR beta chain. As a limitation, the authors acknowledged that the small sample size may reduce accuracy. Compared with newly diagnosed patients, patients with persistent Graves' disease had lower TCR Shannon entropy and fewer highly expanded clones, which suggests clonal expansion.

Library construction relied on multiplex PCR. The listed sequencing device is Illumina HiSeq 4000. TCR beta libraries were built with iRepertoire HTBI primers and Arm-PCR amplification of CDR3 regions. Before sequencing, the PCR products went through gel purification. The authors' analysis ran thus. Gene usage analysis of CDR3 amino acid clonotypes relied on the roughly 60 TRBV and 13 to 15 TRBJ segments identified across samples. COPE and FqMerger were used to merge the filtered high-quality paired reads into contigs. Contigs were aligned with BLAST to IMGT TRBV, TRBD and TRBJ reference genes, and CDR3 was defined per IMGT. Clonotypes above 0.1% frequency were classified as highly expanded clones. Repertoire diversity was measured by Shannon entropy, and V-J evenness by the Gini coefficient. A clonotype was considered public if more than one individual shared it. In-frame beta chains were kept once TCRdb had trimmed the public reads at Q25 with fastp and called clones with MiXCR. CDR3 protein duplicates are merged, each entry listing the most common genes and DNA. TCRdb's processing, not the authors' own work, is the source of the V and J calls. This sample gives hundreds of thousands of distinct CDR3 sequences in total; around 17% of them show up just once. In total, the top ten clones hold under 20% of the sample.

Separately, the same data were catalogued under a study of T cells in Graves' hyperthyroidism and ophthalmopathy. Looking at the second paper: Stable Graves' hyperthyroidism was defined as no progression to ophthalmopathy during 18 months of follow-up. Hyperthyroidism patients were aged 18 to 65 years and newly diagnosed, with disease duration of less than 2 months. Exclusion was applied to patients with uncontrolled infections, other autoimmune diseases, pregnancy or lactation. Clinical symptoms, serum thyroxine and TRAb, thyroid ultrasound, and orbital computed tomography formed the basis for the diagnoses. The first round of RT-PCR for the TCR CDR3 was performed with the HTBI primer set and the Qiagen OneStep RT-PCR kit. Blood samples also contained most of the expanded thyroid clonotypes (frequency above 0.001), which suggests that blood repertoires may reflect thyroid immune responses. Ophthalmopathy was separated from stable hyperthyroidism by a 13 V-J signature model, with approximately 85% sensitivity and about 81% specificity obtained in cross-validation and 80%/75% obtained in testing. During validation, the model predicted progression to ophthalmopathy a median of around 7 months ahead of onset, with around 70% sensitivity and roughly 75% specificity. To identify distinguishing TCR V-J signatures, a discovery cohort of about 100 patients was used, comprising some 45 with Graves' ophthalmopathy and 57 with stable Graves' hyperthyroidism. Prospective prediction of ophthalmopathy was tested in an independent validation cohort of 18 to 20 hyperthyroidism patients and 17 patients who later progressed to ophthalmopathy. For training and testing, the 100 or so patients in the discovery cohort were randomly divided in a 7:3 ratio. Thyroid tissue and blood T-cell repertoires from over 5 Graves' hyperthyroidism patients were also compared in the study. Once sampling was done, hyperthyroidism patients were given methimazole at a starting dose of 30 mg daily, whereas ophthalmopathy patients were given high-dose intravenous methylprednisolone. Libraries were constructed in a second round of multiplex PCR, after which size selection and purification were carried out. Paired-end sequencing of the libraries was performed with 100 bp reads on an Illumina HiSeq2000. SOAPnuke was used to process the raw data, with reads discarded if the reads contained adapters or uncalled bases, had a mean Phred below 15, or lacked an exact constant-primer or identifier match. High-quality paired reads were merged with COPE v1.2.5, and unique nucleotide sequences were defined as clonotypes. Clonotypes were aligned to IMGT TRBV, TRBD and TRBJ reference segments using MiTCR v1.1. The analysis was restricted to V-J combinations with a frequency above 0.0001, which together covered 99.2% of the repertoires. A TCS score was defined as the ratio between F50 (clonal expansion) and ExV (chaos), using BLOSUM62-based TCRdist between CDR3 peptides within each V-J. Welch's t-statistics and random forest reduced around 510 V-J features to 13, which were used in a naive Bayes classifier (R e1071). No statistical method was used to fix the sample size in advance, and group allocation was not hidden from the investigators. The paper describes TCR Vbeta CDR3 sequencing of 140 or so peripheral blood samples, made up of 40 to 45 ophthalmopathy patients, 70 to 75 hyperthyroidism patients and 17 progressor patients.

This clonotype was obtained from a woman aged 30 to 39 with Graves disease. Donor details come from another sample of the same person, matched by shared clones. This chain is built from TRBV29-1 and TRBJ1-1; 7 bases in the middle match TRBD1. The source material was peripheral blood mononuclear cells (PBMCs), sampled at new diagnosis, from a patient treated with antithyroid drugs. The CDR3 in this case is CSVPRGGLMNTEAFF. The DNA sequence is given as TGCAGCGTTCCCAGGGGGGGCTTGATGAACACTGAAGCTTTCTTT.